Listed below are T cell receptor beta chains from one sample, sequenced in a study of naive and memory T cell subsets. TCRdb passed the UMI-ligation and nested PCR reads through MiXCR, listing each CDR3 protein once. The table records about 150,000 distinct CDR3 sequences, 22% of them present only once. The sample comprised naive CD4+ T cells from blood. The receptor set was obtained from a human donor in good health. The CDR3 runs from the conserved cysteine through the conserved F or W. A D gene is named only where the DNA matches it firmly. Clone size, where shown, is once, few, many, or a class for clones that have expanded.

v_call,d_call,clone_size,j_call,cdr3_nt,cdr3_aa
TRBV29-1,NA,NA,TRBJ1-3,TGCAGCGTTGTTCCGGGCTCGGGAGGAAACACCATATATTTT,CSVVPGSGGNTIYF
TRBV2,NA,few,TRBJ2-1,TGTGCCAGCATGGGCGACTGGGGGGATGAGCAGTTCTTC,CASMGDWGDEQFF
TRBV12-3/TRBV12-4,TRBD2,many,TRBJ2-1,TGTGCCAGCAGTTCTAGCGGGAGCTCCTACAATGAGCAGTTCTTC,CASSSSGSSYNEQFF
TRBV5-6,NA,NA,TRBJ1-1,TGTGCCAGCAGCTCGATCGGCCCGAACACTGAAGCTTTCTTT,CASSSIGPNTEAFF
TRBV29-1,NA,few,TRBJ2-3,TGCAGCGTTGGATCCGCGGCTACTCGCACAGATACGCAGTATTTT,CSVGSAATRTDTQYF
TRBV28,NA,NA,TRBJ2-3,TGTGCCAGCAGTTCTAGGGGGAGGCAGTATTTT,CASSSRGRQYF
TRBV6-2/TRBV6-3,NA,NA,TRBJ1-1,TGTGCCAGCAGTTACAGGGTGGACGTGAACACTGAAGCTTTCTTT,CASSYRVDVNTEAFF
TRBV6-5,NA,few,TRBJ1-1,TGTGCCAGCAGTTACACACCAGGGGCGACTGAAGCTTTCTTT,CASSYTPGATEAFF
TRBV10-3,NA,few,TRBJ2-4,TGTGCCACCGGACAGAGGGACTCCCCACACAAAAACATTCAGTACTTC,CATGQRDSPHKNIQYF
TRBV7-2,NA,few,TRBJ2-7,TGTGCCAGCAGCTTAAAGGCCACCTACGAGCAGTACTTC,CASSLKATYEQYF
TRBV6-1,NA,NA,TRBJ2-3,TGTGCCAGCAGCCCCCAAGGGGGAGATACGCAGTATTTT,CASSPQGGDTQYF
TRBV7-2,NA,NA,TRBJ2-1,TGTGCCAGCAGCTTAGGAGGGACTCTTCAGAGCTCCTACAATGAGCAGTTCTTC,CASSLGGTLQSSYNEQFF
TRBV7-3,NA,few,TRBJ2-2,TGTGCCAGCAGCAAAGCTCACCTGACTAGTTCGAACACCGGGGAGCTGTTTTTT,CASSKAHLTSSNTGELFF
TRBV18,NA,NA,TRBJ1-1,TGTGCCAGCTCACCTCCGACCGGCAGGAACACTGAAGCTTTCTTT,CASSPPTGRNTEAFF
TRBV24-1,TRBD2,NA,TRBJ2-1,TGTGCCACCAGTCTAGCGGGAGTGGATGAGCAGTTCTTC,CATSLAGVDEQFF
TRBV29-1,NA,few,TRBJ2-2,TGCAGCGTTGAAGTTGGAGGGATATGGGGAACCACCGGGGAGCTGTTTTTT,CSVEVGGIWGTTGELFF
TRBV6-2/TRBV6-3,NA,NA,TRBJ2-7,TGTGCCAGCAGGAATCCTACCTACGAGCAGTACTTC,CASRNPTYEQYF
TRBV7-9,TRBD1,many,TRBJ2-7,TGTGCCAGCAGCCAGACAGGGCGCTACGAGCAGTACTTC,CASSQTGRYEQYF
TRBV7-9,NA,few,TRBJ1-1,TGTGCCAGCAGCTTACAGGTGAACACTGAAGCTTTCTTT,CASSLQVNTEAFF
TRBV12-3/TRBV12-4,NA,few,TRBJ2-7,TGTGCCAGCAGTTTACGGGGCCACGAGCAGTACTTC,CASSLRGHEQYF
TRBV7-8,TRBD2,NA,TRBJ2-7,TGTGCCAGCAGCTTCCGACTAGCGCCATCCTACGAGCAGTACTTC,CASSFRLAPSYEQYF
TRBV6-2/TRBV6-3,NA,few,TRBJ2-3,TGTGCCAGCAGTCGCGACCCGGCAGGCTTAGATACGCAGTATTTT,CASSRDPAGLDTQYF
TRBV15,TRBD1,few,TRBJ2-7,TGTGCCACCAGCAGAGAGAACCGGGACAGGGCCCCCTGGGAGCAGTACTTC,CATSRENRDRAPWEQYF
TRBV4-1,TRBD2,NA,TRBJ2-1,TGCGCCAGCAGCCTTACTAGCGGGAGGATCTACAATGAGCAGTTCTTC,CASSLTSGRIYNEQFF
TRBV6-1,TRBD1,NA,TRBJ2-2,TGTGCCAGCAGTGAATGGGACAGGGGGCGCCCCGGGGAGCTGTTTTTT,CASSEWDRGRPGELFF
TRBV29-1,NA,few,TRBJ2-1,TGCAGCGTTGCGGCTGTAGCGGATAGCTCCTACAATGAGCAGTTCTTC,CSVAAVADSSYNEQFF
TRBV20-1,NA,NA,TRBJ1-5,TGCAGTGCTAGAGGGGCAATTTATAGCAATCAGCCCCAGCATTTT,CSARGAIYSNQPQHF
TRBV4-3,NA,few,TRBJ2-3,TGCGCCAGCAGCCAAGGGGGCGGTCGCGCAGATACGCAGTATTTT,CASSQGGGRADTQYF
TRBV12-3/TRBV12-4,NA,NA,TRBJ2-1,TGTGCCAGCAAGCAGGGCCTGCTGAATGAGCAGTTCTTC,CASKQGLLNEQFF
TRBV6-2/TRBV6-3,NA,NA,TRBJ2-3,TGTGCCAGCAGTTACTGGGCAGGATGGGTGGATACGCAGTATTTT,CASSYWAGWVDTQYF
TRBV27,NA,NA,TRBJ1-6,TGTGCCAGCACCCCCTGGGGACGGAGGAGCTCCTATAATTCACCCCTCCACTTT,CASTPWGRRSSYNSPLHF
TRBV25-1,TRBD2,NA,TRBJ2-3,TGTGCCAGCAGTGAATATATTCGGGAGGGGAAGGGCACAGATACGCAGTATTTT,CASSEYIREGKGTDTQYF
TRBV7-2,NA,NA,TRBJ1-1,TGTGCCAGCAGCCGCCAAACCGGGACGGACACTGAAGCTTTCTTT,CASSRQTGTDTEAFF
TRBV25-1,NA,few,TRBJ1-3,TGTGCCAGCAGTGATCCCCTCCTTCAATCGGGAAACACCATATATTTT,CASSDPLLQSGNTIYF
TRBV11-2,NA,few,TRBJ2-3,TGTGCCAGCAGTACCGGACTTAGCACAGATACGCAGTATTTT,CASSTGLSTDTQYF
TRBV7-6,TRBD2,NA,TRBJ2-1,TGTGCCAGCAGCTTAGCTGCGGGACTAGCGGGAGGCCATGAGCAGTTCTTC,CASSLAAGLAGGHEQFF
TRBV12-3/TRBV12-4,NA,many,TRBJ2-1,TGTGCCAGCTCCCGATGGAATGAGCAGTTCTTC,CASSRWNEQFF
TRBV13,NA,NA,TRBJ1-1,TGTGCCAGCAGCCCACGTGACACTGAAGCTTTCTTT,CASSPRDTEAFF
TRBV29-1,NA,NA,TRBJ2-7,TGCAGCGTTGAAGGGCGGTACTCCTACGAGCAGTACTTC,CSVEGRYSYEQYF
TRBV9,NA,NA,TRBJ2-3,TGTGCCAGCAGCGTTCGACAAACCACAGATACGCAGTATTTT,CASSVRQTTDTQYF
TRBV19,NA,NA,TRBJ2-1,TGTGCCAGCAAACGGGACCCAACCTACAATGAGCAGTTCTTC,CASKRDPTYNEQFF